The 5 T cell receptor beta chains listed next were all sequenced from one sample in a study of blood T cell repertoires in COVID-19. Profiling relied on immunoSEQ multiplex PCR, and the TCRdb table lists in-frame clones only, not all of them. The sample consists of 60,000 or so clones, approximately 85% of them appearing once. Sequencing was done on a sample of peripheral blood. Receptors originate from a human donor in a cohort sampled during active COVID-19.

The chain uses TRBV5-6 and TRBJ2-3, with D unresolved. Trimming stripped 3 bases from V and 6 bases from J, with 14 bases between. From germline, CDR1 is SGHDT and CDR2 YYEEEE. There are 14 residues in the CDR3. Written as DNA, the CDR3 is TGTGCCAGCAGCTCGAGGCTTGTCCGGGATACGCAGTATTTT. This encodes CASSSRLVRDTQYF.

The chain couples TRBV7-2 to TRBJ1-1; D not resolved. The CDR3 runs to 12 residues. Germline V CDR1 and CDR2: SGHTA, FQGNSA. V shed 7 bases and J shed 1 base, with 7 bases lying between them. The CDR3 region is CASTLSNTEAFF. CDR3 sequence (DNA): TGTGCCAGCACTCTGTCGAACACTGAAGCTTTCTTT. The full variable domain, its missing parts supplied by reference TRBV7-2 and TRBJ1-1, is GAGVSQSPSNKVTEKGKDVELRCDPISGHTALYWYRQSLGQGLEFLIYFQGNSAPDKSGLPSDRFSAERTGGSVSTLTIQRTQQEDSAVYLCASTLSNTEAFFGQGTRLTVV.

The chain recombines TRBV7-9 with TRBJ1-4; 9 bases are shared with TRBD1. This CDR3 region has 15 residues. The V and J ends lost 5 bases and 8 bases, in that order; junction bases with no gene match: 9. The germline V gene encodes CDR1 SEHNR and CDR2 FQNEAQ (reference sequence). DNA for the CDR3: TGTGCCAGCAGCCCTAGGGACAGGGCGGGCGAAAAACTGTTTTTT. Protein product: CASSPRDRAGEKLFF.

The chain has TRBV7-9 and TRBJ1-3; 7 positions match TRBD1. The V gene's germline CDR1 is SEHNR and CDR2 FQNEAQ (reference sequence). The CDR3 loop spans 15 amino acids. V lost 5 bases and J lost 0; bases outside the gene matches: 4. The CDR3 sequence: CASSPTGNSGNTIYF. The CDR3 DNA sequence: TGTGCCAGCAGCCCGACAGGGAACTCTGGAAACACCATATATTTT.

The rearrangement links TRBV12-5 to TRBJ2-5, with TRBD2 identical over 8 bases. This CDR3 has 16 residues. CDR1 LGHNT and CDR2 FRNRAP come from the germline V gene. The trim removed 2 bases at V and 4 bases at J, leaving 9 bases unmatched. The CDR3 region has the DNA TGTGCTAGTGGTTTGTCGGTAGCGGGGTGGGTAGAGACCCAGTACTTC. Residues: CASGLSVAGWVETQYF.